The TCR beta chain under discussion was sequenced for a study of blood T cell repertoires in COVID-19. Study context: From the United States, Italy and Spain came samples of acute and convalescent COVID-19. T cells, B-cell-depleted T cells, or PBMCs provided the cDNA or gDNA that served as material.

Sequencing was performed with immunoSEQ multiplex PCR; in TCRdb, only in-frame clones are kept and a portion is missing. The sample shows roughly 380,000 clones, about 88% of them seen only once. Trimming cost V 5 bases and J 4 bases, with 14 bases left between them. Per germline, CDR1 SEHNR and CDR2 FQNEAQ (reference sequence). CDR3 size: 14 residues. This clonotype originated in a woman in her thirties or forties with COVID-19, enrolled during active disease. This chain connects TRBV7-9 to TRBJ1-2; D is possibly TRBD1 (5 bases). Sequencing input: peripheral blood. CDR3 DNA sequence: TGTGCCAGCAGCGAAACCCAGGGTATCTATGGCTACACCTTC. Translated, it gives CASSETQGIYGYTF.